Following are 24 T cell receptor beta chains from one sample sequenced in a study of control samples from healthy donors and cancer patients. Data came from immunoSEQ multiplex PCR; TCRdb stores just in-frame clones and leaves some out. The sample shows about 150,000 clones, 93% of them seen only once. The sample consisted of blood. The source is a man aged 18-30 years in good health.

The V and J genes are TRBV27 and TRBJ2-1, with a possible D match to TRBD2 (5 bases). V lost 6 bases, J lost 0 bases, and 24 bases lay in between. Germline values: CDR1 MNHEY, CDR2 SMNVEV (reference sequence). The CDR3 is 19 residues long. In DNA, the CDR3 is TGTGCCAGCAGCTCTACCCGGGGTGCGGGTCTAAGCTCCTACAATGAGCAGTTCTTC. It translates to CASSSTRGAGLSSYNEQFF.

This CDR3 is CSGNRGTEAFF. CDR3 nucleotide sequence: TGCAGCGGAAACAGGGGGACTGAAGCTTTCTTT. The chain carries TRBV29-1 and TRBJ1-1; 8 bases are shared with TRBD1. Germline V CDR1 and CDR2: SQVTM, ANQGSEA. V lost 7 bases and J lost 5; bases outside the gene matches: 3. The CDR3 length is 11 residues.

This chain links TRBV5-8 with TRBJ2-3; D gene unclear. V lost 0 bases, J lost 1 base, and 9 bases lay in between. The CDR3 has 15 residues. Germline assignment: CDR1 SGHTS and CDR2 YDEGEE. CDR3 nucleotides: TGTGCCAGCAGCTTGGAAAGGCAGGGCACAGATACGCAGTATTTT. Protein product: CASSLERQGTDTQYF.

V gene TRBV6-5 combines with J gene TRBJ1-1, with 8 bases identical to TRBD1. CDR3 length: 15 amino acids. The ends lost 6 bases at V and 2 bases at J; junction bases unmatched: 8. Germline V gives CDR1 MNHEY, CDR2 SVGAGI. The CDR3 spells CASRPTGQGNTEAFF. The CDR3 DNA follows: TGTGCCAGCAGACCTACAGGACAGGGAAACACTGAAGCTTTCTTT.

The V and J genes are TRBV9 and TRBJ2-2, with TRBD1 matching 12 bases. The germline CDR1 and CDR2 sequences are SGDLS and YYNGEE. V shed 4 bases, J shed 6 bases, and the junction held 7 bases outside the gene matches. This CDR3 is 16 amino acids long. CDR3 protein: CASSPLGQGASGELFF. CDR3 nucleotide sequence: TGTGCCAGCAGCCCACTGGGACAGGGGGCGTCCGGGGAGCTGTTTTTT.

On this clone: An end of the junction does not agree with germline; a read error may underlie this. This chain uses TRBV7-6 with TRBJ2-7, with D perhaps TRBD1 (5 bases). Germline CDR1 is SGHVS and CDR2 is FNYEAQ. This CDR3 has 15 amino acids. In DNA form, the CDR3 reads TGTGCCAGCAGCTTAGGAGGACAAGAATGGGTATCGTTGGACTTC. Protein sequence: CASSLGGQEWVSLDF. The complete variable domain, with remaining parts taken from reference TRBV7-6 and TRBJ2-7, reads GAGVSQSPRYKVTKRGQDVALRCDPISGHVSLYWYRQALGQGPEFLTYFNYEAQQDKSGLPNDRFSAERPEGSISTLTIQRTEQRDSAMYRCASSLGGQEWVSLDFGPGTRLTVT.

V gene TRBV6-6 combines with J gene TRBJ2-7; D is possibly TRBD1 (5 bases). CDR1 and CDR2 (germline): MNHNY, SVGAGI (reference sequence). Trimming left V 7 bases short and J 5 bases short, with 12 bases between. CDR3 size: 12 residues. The DNA for the CDR3 is TGTGCCAGCATTTCAGGGTATAACGAGCAGTACTTC. It is translated as CASISGYNEQYF.

The chain is built from TRBV7-9 and TRBJ1-2; unclear D gene. The ends were cut back, 3 bases at V and 8 bases at J, with 13 bases in the middle. The CDR3 is 13 residues long. CDR1 is SEHNR, CDR2 FQNEAQ, per germline (reference sequence). Here the CDR3 DNA reads TGTGCCAGCAGCTTGCTTGTAACTGGGGGCTACACCTTC. Protein product: CASSLLVTGGYTF. The full variable domain, completed using reference TRBV7-9 and TRBJ1-2, is DTGVSQNPRHKITKRGQNVTFRCDPISEHNRLYWYRQTLGQGPEFLTYFQNEAQLEKSRLLSDRFSAERPKGSFSTLEIQRTEQGDSAMYLCASSLLVTGGYTFGSGTRLTVV.

V and J are TRBV5-1 and TRBJ2-5; no firm D call. Germline-derived CDR1 and CDR2 are SGHRS and YFSETQ. This CDR3 is 17 amino acids long. V lost 0 bases and J 4 bases, leaving 19 bases between the germline ends. CDR3 region: CASSLDVPWAVGETQYF. The CDR3 DNA follows: TGCGCCAGCAGCTTGGATGTTCCTTGGGCCGTGGGAGAGACCCAGTACTTC. The variable domain in full, with the rest retrieved from reference TRBV5-1 and TRBJ2-5, is KAGVTQTPRYLIKTRGQQVTLSCSPISGHRSVSWYQQTPGQGLQFLFEYFSETQRNKGNFPGRFSGRQFSNSRSEMNVSTLELGDSALYLCASSLDVPWAVGETQYFGPGTRLLVL.

This chain connects TRBV3-1 (or the pseudogene TRBV3-2) to TRBJ1-6; TRBD1 agrees at 7 bases. The CDR3 has 14 amino acids. The ends lost 1 base at V and 9 bases at J; junction bases unmatched: 3. CDR1 is LGHDT, CDR2 YNNKEL, per germline (reference sequence). The CDR3 DNA reads as TGTGCCAGCAGCCAAGGACAGGGTATTTCACCCCTCCACTTT. It encodes CASSQGQGISPLHF.

The chain is built from TRBV27 and TRBJ1-2; weak D call: TRBD1 (5 bases). Germline values: CDR1 MNHEY, CDR2 SMNVEV (reference sequence). V gave up 5 bases and J gave up 4 bases, with 8 bases separating them. The CDR3 extends over 12 amino acids. The DNA for the CDR3 is TGTGCCAGCAGTGGGGGAAGCTATGGCTACACCTTC. Translation: CASSGGSYGYTF.

This CDR3 is CASSEYSGPPGANVLTF. Here the CDR3 DNA reads TGTGCCAGCAGTGAATATTCGGGGCCCCCTGGGGCCAACGTCCTGACTTTC. The rearrangement links TRBV6-1 to TRBJ2-6; either TRBD1 or TRBD2 may fit D (5 bases each). The ends were cut back, 2 bases at V and 2 bases at J, with 13 bases in the middle. Looked up from germline, CDR1 is MNHNS and CDR2 is SASEGT. The CDR3 covers 17 residues.

This chain connects TRBV2 to TRBJ2-4, with 7 bases lining up with TRBD1. Trimming took 6 bases from V and 6 from J; bases not matched to a gene: 11. Germline CDR1 and CDR2: SNHLY and FYNNEI. This CDR3 is 15 amino acids long. The CDR3 protein is CASSGFGTDINIQYF. The CDR3 bases are TGTGCCAGCAGCGGTTTTGGGACAGACATAAACATTCAGTACTTC.

The J gene is TRBJ2-7, the V gene TRBV28; 7 nucleotides line up with TRBD1. From germline, CDR1 is MDHEN and CDR2 SYDVKM. This CDR3 has 14 residues. Germline trimming cut 7 bases from V and 12 bases from J; bases unmatched to any gene: 18. CDR3: CASTASGTALLRYF. The CDR3 DNA sequence: TGTGCCAGCACCGCCTCCGGGACAGCCTTACTTCGGTACTTC.

There are a few counts of this clone. This chain uses TRBV4-1 with TRBJ2-7; D assignment may be TRBD1 or TRBD2 (5 bases each). The V and J ends lost 3 bases and 6 bases respectively, with 6 bases between them. The CDR3 sequence is 11 residues long. Germline lookup yields CDR1 MGHRA and CDR2 YSYEKL. The CDR3 loop reads CASSQGREQYF. The CDR3 nucleotides are TGCGCCAGCAGCCAGGGACGCGAGCAGTACTTC.

The rearrangement uses TRBV4-1 and TRBJ2-5; 7 bases fit TRBD1. Trimming cost V 3 bases and J 3 bases; bases outside gene matches: 4. The CDR3 is 14 residues long. Germline V CDR1 and CDR2: MGHRA, YSYEKL. CDR3 region: CASSHLDREETQYF. CDR3 nucleotides: TGCGCCAGCAGCCACCTTGACAGGGAAGAGACCCAGTACTTC.

The V call is TRBV5-6, the J call TRBJ2-3; maybe TRBD2 (5 bases). CDR1 is SGHDT and CDR2 is YYEEEE in the germline V gene. With 0 bases removed from V and 5 bases from J, the gap between germline ends came to 16 bases. The CDR3 covers 16 residues. CDR3 sequence: CASSLGLAGPGDTQYF. CDR3 sequence (DNA): TGTGCCAGCAGCTTGGGGTTGGCGGGTCCAGGAGATACGCAGTATTTT.

This clone was counted once. This chain uses TRBV3-1 (or the pseudogene TRBV3-2) with TRBJ1-2, with 8 bases fitting TRBD1. J lost 5 bases, V lost 1 base, and 0 bases had no gene match. This CDR3 comprises 13 residues. Per germline, CDR1 LGHDT and CDR2 YNNKEL (reference sequence). This CDR3 is CASSQGTGYGYTF. In nucleotides, the CDR3 is TGTGCCAGCAGCCAAGGGACAGGGTATGGCTACACCTTC.

Concerning this clone itself: The junction differs from germline at one of its ends, possibly a read error. The CDR3 region has the DNA TGTGCCACCAGTGATTTGCACTTTAGGGACGGGTACTTC. Its translation: CATSDLHFRDGYF. The chain has TRBV24-1 and TRBJ1-2, with D perhaps matching TRBD1 (5 bases). The CDR3 spans 13 residues. Germline CDR1 is KGHDR and CDR2 is SFDVKD.

V is TRBV12-3 or TRBV12-4 and J is TRBJ2-7; D call uncertain. V lost 3 bases and J 2 bases, leaving 5 bases between the germline ends. The CDR3 covers 12 residues. CDR3 DNA: TGTGCCAGCAGTTTGATCCCCTACGAGCAGTACTTC. It is translated as CASSLIPYEQYF.

The chain recombines TRBV19 with TRBJ1-5; tentative D call: TRBD1 (5 bases). Trimming removed 7 bases at V and 1 base at J, with 14 bases between. The CDR3 extends over 15 amino acids. In germline, CDR1 is LNHDA, CDR2 SQIVND (reference sequence). The CDR3 DNA reads TGTGCCAGTACTATCTCAGGGAGAAGCAATCAGCCCCAGCATTTT. This encodes CASTISGRSNQPQHF. The whole variable domain, remainder taken from reference TRBV19 and TRBJ1-5, is DGGITQSPKYLFRKEGQNVTLSCEQNLNHDAMYWYRQDPGQGLRLIYYSQIVNDFQKGDIAEGYSVSREKKESFPLTVTSAQKNPTAFYLCASTISGRSNQPQHFGDGTRLSIL.

The chain couples TRBV11-1 to TRBJ1-1; D uncertain. The V gene lost 6 bases and the J gene lost 1 base, with 6 bases spanning the gap. The CDR3 consists of 12 residues. Germline V gene sequence: CDR1 SGHAT, CDR2 FQDESV (reference sequence). DNA for the CDR3: TGTGCCAGCAGTCAGCAGAACACTGAAGCTTTCTTT. It specifies CASSQQNTEAFF.

The chain is built from TRBV7-6 and TRBJ2-2, with TRBD1 matching 12 bases. V lost 2 bases, J lost 5 bases, and 6 bases stayed unmatched. Germline V gene data show CDR1 as SGHVS and CDR2 as FNYEAQ. This CDR3 spans 17 amino acids. The CDR3 DNA reads as TGTGCCAGCAGCTTATCCGGGACAGGGGGCTTTACCGGGGAGCTGTTTTTT. Its translation: CASSLSGTGGFTGELFF.

This clone occurred once. The chain has TRBV27 and TRBJ1-5; D gene uncertain. The germline V and J ends were trimmed by 4 bases and 1 base, with 11 bases remaining between them. This CDR3 is 15 amino acids long. Per germline, CDR1 MNHEY and CDR2 SMNVEV (reference sequence). The CDR3 sequence: CASSSLGRSNQPQHF. The CDR3 DNA is TGTGCCAGCAGTTCACTCGGACGGAGCAATCAGCCCCAGCATTTT.